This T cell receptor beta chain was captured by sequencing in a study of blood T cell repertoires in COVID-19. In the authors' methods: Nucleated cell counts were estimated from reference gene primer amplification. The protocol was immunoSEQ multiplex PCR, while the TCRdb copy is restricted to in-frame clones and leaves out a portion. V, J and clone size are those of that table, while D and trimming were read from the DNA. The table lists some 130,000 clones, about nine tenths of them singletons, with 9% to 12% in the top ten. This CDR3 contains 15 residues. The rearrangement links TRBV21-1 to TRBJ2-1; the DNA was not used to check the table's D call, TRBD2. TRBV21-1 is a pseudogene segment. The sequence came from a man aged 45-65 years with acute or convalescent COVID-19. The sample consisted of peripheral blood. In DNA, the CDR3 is TGTGCCAGCAGCAGGGGACTAGCGGGAGGAGATGAGCAGTTCTTC. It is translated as CASSRGLAGGDEQFF.